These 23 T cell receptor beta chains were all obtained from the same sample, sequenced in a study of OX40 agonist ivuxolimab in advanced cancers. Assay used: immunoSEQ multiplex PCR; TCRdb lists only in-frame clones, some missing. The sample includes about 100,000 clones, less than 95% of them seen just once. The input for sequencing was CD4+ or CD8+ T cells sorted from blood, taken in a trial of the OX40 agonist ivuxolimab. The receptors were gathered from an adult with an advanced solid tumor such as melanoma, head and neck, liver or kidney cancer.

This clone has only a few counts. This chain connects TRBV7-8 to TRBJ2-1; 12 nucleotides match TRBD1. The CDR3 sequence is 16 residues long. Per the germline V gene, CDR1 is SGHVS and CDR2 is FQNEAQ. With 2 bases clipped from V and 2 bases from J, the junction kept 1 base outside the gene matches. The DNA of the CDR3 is TGTGCCAGCAGCTTAAGGGACAGGGGGCCCTACAATGAGCAGTTCTTC. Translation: CASSLRDRGPYNEQFF.

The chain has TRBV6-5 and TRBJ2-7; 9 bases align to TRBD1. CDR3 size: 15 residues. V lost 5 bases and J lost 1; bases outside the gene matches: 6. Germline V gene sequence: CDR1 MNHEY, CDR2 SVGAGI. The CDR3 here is CASSRTGQGSYEQYF. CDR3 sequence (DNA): TGTGCCAGCAGTCGGACGGGACAGGGTTCCTACGAGCAGTACTTC.

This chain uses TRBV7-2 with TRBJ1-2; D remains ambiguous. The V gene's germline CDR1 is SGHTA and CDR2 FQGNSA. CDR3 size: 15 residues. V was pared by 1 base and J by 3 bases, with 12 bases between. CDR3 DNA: TGTGCCAGCAGCTTAGTATCCGGAAATGACTATGGCTACACCTTC. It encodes CASSLVSGNDYGYTF.

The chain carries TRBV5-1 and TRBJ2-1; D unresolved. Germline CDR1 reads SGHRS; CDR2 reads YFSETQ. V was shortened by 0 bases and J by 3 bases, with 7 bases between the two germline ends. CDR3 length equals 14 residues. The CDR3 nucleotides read TGCGCCAGCAGCTTGGGGTACCTCTACAATGAGCAGTTCTTC. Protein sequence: CASSLGYLYNEQFF.

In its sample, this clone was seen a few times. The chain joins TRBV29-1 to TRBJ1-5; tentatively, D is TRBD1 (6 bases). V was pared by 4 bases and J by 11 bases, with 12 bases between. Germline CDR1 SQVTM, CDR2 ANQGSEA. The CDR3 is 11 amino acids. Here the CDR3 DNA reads TGCAGCGTTGCTTGGAGGGGGGCCCAGCATTTT. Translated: CSVAWRGAQHF.

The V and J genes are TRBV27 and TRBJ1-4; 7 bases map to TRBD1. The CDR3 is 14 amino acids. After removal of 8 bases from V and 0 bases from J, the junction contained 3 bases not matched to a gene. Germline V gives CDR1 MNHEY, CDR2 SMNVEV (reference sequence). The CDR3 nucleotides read TGTGCCAGCGGGGGGACAGCAACTAATGAAAAACTGTTTTTT. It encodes CASGGTATNEKLFF.

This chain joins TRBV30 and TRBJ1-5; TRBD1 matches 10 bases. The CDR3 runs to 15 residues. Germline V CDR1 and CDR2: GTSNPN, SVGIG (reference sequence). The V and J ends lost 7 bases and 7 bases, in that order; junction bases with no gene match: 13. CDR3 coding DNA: TGTGCCTCCGGACAGGGGGACCCCTCAAGGCAGCCCCAGCATTTT. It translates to CASGQGDPSRQPQHF.

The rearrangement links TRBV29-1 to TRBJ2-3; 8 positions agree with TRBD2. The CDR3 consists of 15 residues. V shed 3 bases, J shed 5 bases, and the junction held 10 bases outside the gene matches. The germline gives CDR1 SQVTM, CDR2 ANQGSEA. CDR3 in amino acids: CSVDPSGRLVDTQYF. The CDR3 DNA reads TGCAGCGTTGATCCGAGCGGGAGACTTGTAGATACGCAGTATTTT.

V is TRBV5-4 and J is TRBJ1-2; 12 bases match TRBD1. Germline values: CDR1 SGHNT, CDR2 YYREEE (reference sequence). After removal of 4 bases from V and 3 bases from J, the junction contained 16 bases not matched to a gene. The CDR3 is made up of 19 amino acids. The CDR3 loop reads CASSQRGQGAGSAYYGYTF. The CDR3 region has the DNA TGTGCCAGCAGCCAACGGGGACAGGGGGCAGGGAGCGCATACTATGGCTACACCTTC.

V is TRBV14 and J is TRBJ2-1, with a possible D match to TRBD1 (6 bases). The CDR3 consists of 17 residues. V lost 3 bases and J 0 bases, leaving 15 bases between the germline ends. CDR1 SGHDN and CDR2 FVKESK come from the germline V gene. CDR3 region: CASSHARGQSSYNEQFF. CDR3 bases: TGTGCCAGCAGCCACGCCAGAGGACAGAGCTCCTACAATGAGCAGTTCTTC.

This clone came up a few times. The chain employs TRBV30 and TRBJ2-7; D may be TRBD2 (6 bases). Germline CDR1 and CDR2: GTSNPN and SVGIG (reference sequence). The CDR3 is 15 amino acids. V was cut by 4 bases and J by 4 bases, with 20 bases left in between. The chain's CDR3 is CAWTPDKSRGYEQYF. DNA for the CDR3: TGTGCCTGGACCCCCGATAAGTCTCGGGGGTACGAGCAGTACTTC.

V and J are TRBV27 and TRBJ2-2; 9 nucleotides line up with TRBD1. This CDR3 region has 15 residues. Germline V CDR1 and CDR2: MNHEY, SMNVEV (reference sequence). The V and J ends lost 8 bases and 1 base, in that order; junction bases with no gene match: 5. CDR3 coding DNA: TGTGCCAGCGGGGACAGGGCGGTGAACACCGGGGAGCTGTTTTTT. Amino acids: CASGDRAVNTGELFF.

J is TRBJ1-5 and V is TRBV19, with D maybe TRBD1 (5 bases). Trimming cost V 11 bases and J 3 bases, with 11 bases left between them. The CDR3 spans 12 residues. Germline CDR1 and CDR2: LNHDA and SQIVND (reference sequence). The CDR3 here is CASGRDNQPQHF. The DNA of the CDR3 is TGTGCCTCGGGGCGGGACAATCAGCCCCAGCATTTT.

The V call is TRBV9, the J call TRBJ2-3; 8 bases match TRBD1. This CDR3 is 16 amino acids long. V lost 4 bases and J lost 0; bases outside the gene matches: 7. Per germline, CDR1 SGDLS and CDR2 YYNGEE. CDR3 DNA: TGTGCCAGCAGCCCCCGGACAGGGTTTAGCACAGATACGCAGTATTTT. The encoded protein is CASSPRTGFSTDTQYF.

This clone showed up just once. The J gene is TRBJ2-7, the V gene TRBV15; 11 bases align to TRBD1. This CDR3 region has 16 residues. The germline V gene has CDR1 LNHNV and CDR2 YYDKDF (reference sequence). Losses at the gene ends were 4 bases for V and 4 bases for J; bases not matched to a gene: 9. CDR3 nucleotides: TGTGCCACCAGCACAGGTCCGGGACAGGGGGGTTACGAGCAGTACTTC. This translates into CATSTGPGQGGYEQYF.

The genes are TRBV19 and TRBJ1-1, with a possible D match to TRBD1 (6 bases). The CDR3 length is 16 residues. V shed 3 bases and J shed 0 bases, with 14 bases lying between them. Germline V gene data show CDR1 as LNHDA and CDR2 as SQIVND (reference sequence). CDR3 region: CASSMGAGLMNTEAFF. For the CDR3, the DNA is TGTGCCAGTAGTATGGGGGCAGGTCTCATGAACACTGAAGCTTTCTTT.

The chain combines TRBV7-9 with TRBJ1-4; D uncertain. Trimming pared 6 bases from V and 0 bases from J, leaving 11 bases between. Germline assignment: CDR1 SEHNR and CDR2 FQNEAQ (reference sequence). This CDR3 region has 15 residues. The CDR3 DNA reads TGTGCCAGCAGTAATGACGGAGCAACTAATGAAAAACTGTTTTTT. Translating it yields CASSNDGATNEKLFF. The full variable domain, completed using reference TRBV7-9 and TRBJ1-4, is DTGVSQNPRHKITKRGQNVTFRCDPISEHNRLYWYRQTLGQGPEFLTYFQNEAQLEKSRLLSDRFSAERPKGSFSTLEIQRTEQGDSAMYLCASSNDGATNEKLFFGSGTQLSVL.

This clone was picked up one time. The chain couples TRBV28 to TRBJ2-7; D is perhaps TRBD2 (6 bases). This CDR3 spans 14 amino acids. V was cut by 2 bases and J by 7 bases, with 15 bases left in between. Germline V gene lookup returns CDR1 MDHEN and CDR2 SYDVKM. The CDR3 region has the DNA TGTGCCAGCAGTTTAAGTCCGGGAGCTAGGGAGCAGTACTTC. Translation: CASSLSPGAREQYF.

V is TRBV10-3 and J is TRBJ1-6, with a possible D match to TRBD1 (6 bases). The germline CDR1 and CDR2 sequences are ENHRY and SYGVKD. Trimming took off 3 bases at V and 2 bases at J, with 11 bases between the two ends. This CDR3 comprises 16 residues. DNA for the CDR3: TGTGCCATCAGTGAAGACGGGGGCGCCTATAATTCACCCCTCCACTTT. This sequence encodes CAISEDGGAYNSPLHF.

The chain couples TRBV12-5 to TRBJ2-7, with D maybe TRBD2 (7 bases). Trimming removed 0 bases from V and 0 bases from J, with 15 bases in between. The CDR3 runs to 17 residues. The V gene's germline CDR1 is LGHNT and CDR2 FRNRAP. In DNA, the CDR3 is TGTGCTAGTGGTTTGGTATTGGGGGGCGGGAGCTCCTACGAGCAGTACTTC. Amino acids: CASGLVLGGGSSYEQYF.

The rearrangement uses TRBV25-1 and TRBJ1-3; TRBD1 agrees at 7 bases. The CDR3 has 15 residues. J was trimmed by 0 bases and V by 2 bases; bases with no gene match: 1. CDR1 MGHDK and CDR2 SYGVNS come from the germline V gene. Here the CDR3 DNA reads TGTGCCAGCAGTGAAACAGGGGCCTCTGGAAACACCATATATTTT. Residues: CASSETGASGNTIYF.

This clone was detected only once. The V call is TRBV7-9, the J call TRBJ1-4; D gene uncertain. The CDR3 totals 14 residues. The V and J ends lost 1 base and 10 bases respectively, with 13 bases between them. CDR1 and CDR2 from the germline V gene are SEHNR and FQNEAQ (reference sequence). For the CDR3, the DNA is TGTGCCAGCAGCTTAGAGGGTATTGGGCGAAAACTGTTTTTT. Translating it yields CASSLEGIGRKLFF.

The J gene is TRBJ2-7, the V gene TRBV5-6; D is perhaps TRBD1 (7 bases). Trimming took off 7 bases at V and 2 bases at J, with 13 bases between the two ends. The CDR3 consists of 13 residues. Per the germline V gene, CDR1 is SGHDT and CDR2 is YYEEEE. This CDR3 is CASEGGTAYEQYF. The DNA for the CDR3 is TGTGCCAGCGAAGGAGGGACAGCCTACGAGCAGTACTTC.